This TCR beta chain is from a study of cytomegalovirus exposure and HLA in healthy donors. General observations from the study: Earlier findings revealed that most TCR beta V segments proved productive either about 90% or about 30% of the time.

Remarks on this clone: Its matching antigen is unknown.

There were likely unrecorded immune exposures, though donors were nominally healthy when sampled. 60 Vbeta and 13 Jbeta primers were used in PCR. Only in-frame clones appear in the TCRdb table, and some are missing; sequencing was by immunoSEQ multiplex PCR. The sample includes 180,000 or so clones, 65% to 80% of them seen just once. This CDR3 region has 15 residues. Unmatched junction bases numbered 9, after V lost 0 bases and J lost 10 bases. Per the germline V gene, CDR1 is SGHRS and CDR2 is YFSETQ. The V gene is TRBV5-1, the J gene TRBJ2-2, with TRBD1 identical over 7 bases. This clonotype originated in a woman in her twenties or thirties in good health and CMV-seropositive. Sequencing was done on a sample of PBMCs. The CDR3 spells CASSLDRGPSLELFF. Written as DNA, the CDR3 is TGCGCCAGCAGCTTGGACAGGGGTCCTTCGTTGGAGCTGTTTTTT. The whole variable domain, remainder taken from reference TRBV5-1 and TRBJ2-2, is KAGVTQTPRYLIKTRGQQVTLSCSPISGHRSVSWYQQTPGQGLQFLFEYFSETQRNKGNFPGRFSGRQFSNSRSEMNVSTLELGDSALYLCASSLDRGPSLELFFGEGSRLTVL.